This T cell receptor (beta chain) was retrieved from a study of molecular identifiers for immune sequencing clone quantification. Study at large: In replicates, RNA from around 20,000 or 100,000 naive CD8 cells was divided five ways and four parts were sequenced. Findings of the study overall: One cell's worth of spiked Jurkat TCR RNA was reportedly detectable among approximately 990,000 naive cells.

Bulk TCR libraries were made with methods that had been previously described and with listed TCR primers. TCRdb redid the calling of the PCR reads with MiXCR, one entry per CDR3 protein. The sample includes 85,000 to 120,000 distinct CDR3 sequences, 30% to 45% seen only once; the top ten take 9% to 10%. Concerning this clonotype: The antigen is not known.

V lost 3 bases, J lost 6 bases, and 11 bases lay in between. The length of the CDR3 is 14 residues. From germline, CDR1 is PRHDT and CDR2 FYEKMQ (reference sequence). Naive CD8 T cells were picked out by sorting for CD8+CD4-CCR7+CD45RA+. Sequenced: naive CD8+ T cells from blood, with Jurkat cell RNA spiked in. Stated subset: FACS-sorted CD8+CD4-CCR7+CD45RA+ naive T cells. This TCR was recovered from a human donor in good health. Some libraries in this study had Jurkat cell RNA spiked in. The chain is built from TRBV13 and TRBJ2-2; D gene ambiguous. The CDR3 region has the DNA TGTGCCAGCAGCTTGGATCTAGTTCCCGGGGAGCTGTTTTTT. Translated: CASSLDLVPGELFF.